These T cell receptor beta chains were read from a single sample in a study of blood T cells in healthy people across ages. One entry per CDR3 protein results from TCRdb running MiXCR on the 5' RACE reads. Here the sample spans more than 500,000 distinct CDR3 sequences, over 25% being singletons. These data were also filed under a second study, of T cells of mothers and their children.

Sequencing used blood. These receptors came from a boy younger than 10 in good health. Each CDR3 is given with its conserved first and last residue. A D gene is named only where the DNA matches it firmly. The size entry is marked missing in some rows and otherwise reads once, few, many or a size class.

D gene	J gene	clone size	V gene	CDR3 DNA	CDR3 protein
-	TRBJ2-7	-	TRBV3-1	TGTGCCAGCAGCTTGGGGCGGTGGGGCGAGCAGTACTTC	CASSLGRWGEQYF
-	TRBJ1-1	-	TRBV5-1	TGCGCCAGCAGCGGAGGCAGGGGAGGGAACCCTGAAGCTTTCTTT	CASSGGRGGNPEAFF
TRBD1	TRBJ2-5	-	TRBV7-3	TGTGCCAGCAGCTCCGGACAGGGGGAGCAGACCCAGTACTTC	CASSSGQGEQTQYF
-	TRBJ1-2	-	TRBV5-5	TGTGCCAGCAGCCCCACGGGGGGTTACAACTATGGCTACACCTTC	CASSPTGGYNYGYTF
-	TRBJ2-2	once	TRBV6-1	TGTGCCAGCAGATCTAACGCCGGGGAGCTGTTTTTT	CASRSNAGELFF
-	TRBJ1-1	-	TRBV29-1	TGCAGCGTTGAGTTTCAGACTGAAGCTTTCTTT	CSVEFQTEAFF
-	TRBJ1-4	-	TRBV9	TGTGCCAGCAGCGTAGAAGGGACACTTGCTAATGAAAAACTGTTTTTT	CASSVEGTLANEKLFF
-	TRBJ2-6	-	TRBV5-1	TGCGCCAGCAGCTGGGCCAACTCTGGGGCCAACGTCCTGACTTTC	CASSWANSGANVLTF
-	TRBJ2-3	once	TRBV18	TGTGCCAGCTCACGGGACACCTCCGATACGCAGTATTTT	CASSRDTSDTQYF
-	TRBJ2-5	few	TRBV10-3	TGTGCCATCAGTGAGGCTTATCTATCGGGCCGAGAGACCCAGTACTTC	CAISEAYLSGRETQYF
TRBD1	TRBJ2-7	-	TRBV28	TGTGCCAGCAGTTTTAGGGGGCATGCCTACGAGCAGTACTTC	CASSFRGHAYEQYF
-	TRBJ1-6	few	TRBV30	TGTGCCTGGCATGAAGAAGGCTCCTATAATTCACCCCTCCACTTT	CAWHEEGSYNSPLHF
-	TRBJ1-2	-	TRBV29-1	TGCAGCGTTGAGGGGGACCGGGACGAAGACTATGGCTACACCTTC	CSVEGDRDEDYGYTF
-	TRBJ1-5	few	TRBV12-3/TRBV12-4	TGTGCCAGCAGTTCTTGGGGGAGCAATCAGCCCCAGCATTTT	CASSSWGSNQPQHF
TRBD2	TRBJ2-3	few	TRBV3-1	TGTGCCAGCAGCCATCGACTAGCGGGAGCTACGCAGTATTTT	CASSHRLAGATQYF
TRBD2	TRBJ2-5	-	TRBV7-2	TGTGCCAGCAGCTTAAGTCTAGCGGGGACAGAGACCCAGTACTTC	CASSLSLAGTETQYF
-	TRBJ2-7	-	TRBV4-1	TGCGCCAGCAGCCAAGGAGGAGGGGTAGAGCAGTACTTC	CASSQGGGVEQYF
-	TRBJ2-1	-	TRBV10-3	TGTGCCATCAGTGACCCCACTAGGTCAGAGCAGTTCTTC	CAISDPTRSEQFF
-	TRBJ1-2	few	TRBV5-4	TGTGCCAGCAGCCCTACCCAGCACTATGGCTACACCTTC	CASSPTQHYGYTF
-	TRBJ2-7	many	TRBV7-8	TGTGCCAGCAGCCTAGGGGCTAGCGAATACTACGAGCAGTACTTC	CASSLGASEYYEQYF
TRBD2	TRBJ2-7	few	TRBV13	TGTGCCAGCAGCTTAGCCCGGGGGGGTTTACTCGAGCAGTACTTC	CASSLARGGLLEQYF
-	TRBJ2-7	-	TRBV27	TGTGCCAGCAGGACCCTGACGGGGCCCTACTACGAGCAGTACTTC	CASRTLTGPYYEQYF
TRBD1	TRBJ1-1	-	TRBV5-1	TGCGCCAGCAGCACTACAGGGGCGAACACTGAAGCTTTCTTT	CASSTTGANTEAFF
TRBD2	TRBJ2-7	-	TRBV14	TGTGCCAGCAGCCACGGGAAACTAGCGGGAGTCCACGAGCAGTACTTC	CASSHGKLAGVHEQYF
-	TRBJ2-1	-	TRBV10-2	TGCGCCAGCAGTGATTCCTTCTTGGAGCAGTTCTTC	CASSDSFLEQFF
-	TRBJ2-1	-	TRBV28	TGTGCCAGCAGTTTCCGGGAATTCGACAATGAGCAGTTCTTC	CASSFREFDNEQFF
TRBD1	TRBJ1-1	few	TRBV29-1	TGCAGCGTTGAAATGATGACAGGGGGCACTGAAGCTTTCTTT	CSVEMMTGGTEAFF
TRBD1	TRBJ2-2	-	TRBV6-5	TGTGCCAGCATAGGGACAGGGGGATTTACCGGGGAGCTGTTTTTT	CASIGTGGFTGELFF
-	TRBJ1-1	few	TRBV28	TGTGCCAGCAGTCCGCGGGGTTACACTGAAGCTTTCTTT	CASSPRGYTEAFF
-	TRBJ1-3	few	TRBV2	TGTGCCAGCAGTGATTTTCTGGACAGCCGCTCTGGAAACACCATATATTTT	CASSDFLDSRSGNTIYF
TRBD2	TRBJ2-1	-	TRBV20-1	TGCAGTGCTAGAGTCCTAGCGGCCTACAATGAGCAGTTCTTC	CSARVLAAYNEQFF
TRBD1	TRBJ1-2	-	TRBV4-1	TGCGCCAGCAGCCAATACCACCGACAGGGGGAGGACGGCTACCCCTTC	CASSQYHRQGEDGYPF
-	TRBJ2-1	-	TRBV6-1	TGTGCCAGCAGTGAAGCGGGGACCAACAATGAGCAGTTCTTC	CASSEAGTNNEQFF
-	TRBJ1-2	-	TRBV12-3/TRBV12-4	TGTGCCAGCTCGCCCCGGGGGGGAGGGTTGAACTATGGCTACACCTTC	CASSPRGGGLNYGYTF
-	TRBJ1-4	-	TRBV5-1	TGCGCCAGCAGGCTCGGGACACTTATCTACTTAAATAATGAAAAACTGTTTTTT	CASRLGTLIYLNNEKLFF
-	TRBJ2-2	-	TRBV20-1	TGCAGTGCTAGACCCAGAAGCACCGGGGAGCTGTTTTTT	CSARPRSTGELFF
TRBD2	TRBJ2-7	-	TRBV20-1	TGCAGTGCTAGTCCCCTACTAGCGGGAGTGGGCGAGCAGTACTTC	CSASPLLAGVGEQYF
-	TRBJ2-3	-	TRBV5-1	TGCGCCAGCAGCCCGGGGGATCCCACAGATACGCAGTATTTT	CASSPGDPTDTQYF
TRBD2	TRBJ2-5	many	TRBV11-2	TGTGCCAGCAGCTCCGGGACTAGGCACCAAGAGACCCAGTACTTC	CASSSGTRHQETQYF
-	TRBJ1-2	-	TRBV7-9	TGTGCCAGCAGCGAAGGGGGGTCCAACTATGGCTACACCTTC	CASSEGGSNYGYTF
-	TRBJ2-2	few	TRBV5-6	TGTGCCAGCAGCGGGGCAGGGGGGGCCACCGGGGAGCTGTTTTTT	CASSGAGGATGELFF
-	TRBJ1-1	-	TRBV20-1	TGCAGTGCTCAGAAGGACGGGACACCGAACACTGAAGCTTTCTTT	CSAQKDGTPNTEAFF
-	TRBJ2-1	-	TRBV7-6	TGTGCCAGCAGCTCCCCGGGACTCCTCAATGAGCAGTTCTTC	CASSSPGLLNEQFF
TRBD2	TRBJ2-1	few	TRBV5-1	TGCGCCAGCAGCTTGGTTGGGACTAGCGGCCCCCCCTACAATGAGCAGTTCTTC	CASSLVGTSGPPYNEQFF
TRBD1	TRBJ1-2	-	TRBV13	TGTGCCAGCAGCATAGGACAGGGGGCCTCCCCGGGTGATGGCTACACCTTC	CASSIGQGASPGDGYTF